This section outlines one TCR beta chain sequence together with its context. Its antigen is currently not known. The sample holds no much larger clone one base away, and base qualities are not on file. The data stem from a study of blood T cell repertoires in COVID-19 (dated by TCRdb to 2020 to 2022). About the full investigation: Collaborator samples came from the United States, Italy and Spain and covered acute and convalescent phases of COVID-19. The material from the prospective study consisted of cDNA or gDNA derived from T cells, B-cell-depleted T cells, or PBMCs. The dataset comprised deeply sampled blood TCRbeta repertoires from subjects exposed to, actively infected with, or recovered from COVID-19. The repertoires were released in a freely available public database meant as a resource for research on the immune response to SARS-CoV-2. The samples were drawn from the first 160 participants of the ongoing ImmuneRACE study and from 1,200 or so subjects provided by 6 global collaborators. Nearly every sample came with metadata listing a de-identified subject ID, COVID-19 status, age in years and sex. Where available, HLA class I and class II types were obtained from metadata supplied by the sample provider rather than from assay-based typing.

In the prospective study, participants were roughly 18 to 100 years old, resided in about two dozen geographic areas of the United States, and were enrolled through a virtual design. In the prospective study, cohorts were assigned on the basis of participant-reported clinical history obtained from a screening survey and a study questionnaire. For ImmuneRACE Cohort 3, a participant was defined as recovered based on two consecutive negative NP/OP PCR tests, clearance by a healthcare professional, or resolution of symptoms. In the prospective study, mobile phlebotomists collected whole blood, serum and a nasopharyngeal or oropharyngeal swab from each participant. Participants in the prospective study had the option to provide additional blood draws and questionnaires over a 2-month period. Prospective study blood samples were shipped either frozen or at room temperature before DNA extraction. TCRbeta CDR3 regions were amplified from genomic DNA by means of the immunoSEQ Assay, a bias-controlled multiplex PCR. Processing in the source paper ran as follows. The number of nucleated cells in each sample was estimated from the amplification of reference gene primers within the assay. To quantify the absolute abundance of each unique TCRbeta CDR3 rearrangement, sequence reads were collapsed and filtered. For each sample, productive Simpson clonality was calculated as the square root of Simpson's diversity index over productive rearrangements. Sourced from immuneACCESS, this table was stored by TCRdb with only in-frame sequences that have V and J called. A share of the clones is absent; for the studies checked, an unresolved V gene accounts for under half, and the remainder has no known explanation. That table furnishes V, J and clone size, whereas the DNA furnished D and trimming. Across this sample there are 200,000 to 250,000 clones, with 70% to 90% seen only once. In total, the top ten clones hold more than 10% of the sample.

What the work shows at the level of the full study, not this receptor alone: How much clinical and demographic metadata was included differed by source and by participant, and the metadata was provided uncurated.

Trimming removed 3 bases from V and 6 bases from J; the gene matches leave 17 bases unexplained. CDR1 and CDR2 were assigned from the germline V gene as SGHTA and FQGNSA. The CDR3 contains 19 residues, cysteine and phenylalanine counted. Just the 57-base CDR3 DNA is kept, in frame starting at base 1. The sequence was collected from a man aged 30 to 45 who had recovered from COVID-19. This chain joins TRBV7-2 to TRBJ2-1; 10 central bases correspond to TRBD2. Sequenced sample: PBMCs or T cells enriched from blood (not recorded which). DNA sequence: TGTGCCAGCAGCTTTGGTCCTCCAATGGTAGGGACTAGCGTCAATGAGCAGTTCTTC. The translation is CASSFGPPMVGTSVNEQFF.